This T cell receptor beta chain is drawn from a study of shared clonotypes between healthy human individuals. Regarding the study as a whole: Between a handful of donors, naive CD4 clonotypes were shared at a level of approximately 5%. Enrolling few donors narrowed the genetic and exposure-history diversity that was represented. Generally, estimated richness proved larger in naive subsets than it did in memory subsets.

Here immunoSEQ multiplex PCR was the method, and the copy in TCRdb shows in-frame clones only, minus some. The sample yields 2 million to 3 million clones, approximately 93% seen once. A remark on this clone: Its antigen is not identified.

Per the germline V gene, CDR1 is SGHTA and CDR2 is FQGTGA. This CDR3 is built from 16 residues. Germline trimming cut 2 bases from V and 4 bases from J; bases unmatched to any gene: 6. The sequenced material came from naive CD4+ T cells from PBMCs. Subset noted: CD45RA+ positively selected. The TCR originated in a man younger than 30 in good health. Some clones in this sample may be carry-over from other donors' samples. The chain recombines TRBV7-3 with TRBJ2-1; 9 bases fit TRBD2. Here the CDR3 reads CASSLGLAGTYNEQFF. DNA of the CDR3: TGTGCCAGCAGCTTAGGGCTAGCGGGGACTTACAATGAGCAGTTCTTC.